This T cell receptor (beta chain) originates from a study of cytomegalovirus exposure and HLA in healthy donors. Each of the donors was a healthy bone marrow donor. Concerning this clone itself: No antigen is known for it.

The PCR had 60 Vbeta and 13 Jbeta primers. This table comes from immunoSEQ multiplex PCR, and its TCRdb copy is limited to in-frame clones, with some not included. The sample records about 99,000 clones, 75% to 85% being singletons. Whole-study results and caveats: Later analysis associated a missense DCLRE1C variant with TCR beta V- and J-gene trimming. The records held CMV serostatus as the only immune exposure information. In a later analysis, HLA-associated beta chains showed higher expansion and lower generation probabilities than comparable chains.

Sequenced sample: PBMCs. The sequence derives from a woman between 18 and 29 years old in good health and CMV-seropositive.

The DNA of the CDR3 is TGTGCCAGCACCAGCGGGAGAACCGGGGAGCTGTTTTTT. It encodes CASTSGRTGELFF. The rearrangement joins TRBV6-5 to TRBJ2-2; TRBD2 agrees at 8 bases. The CDR3 is made up of 13 amino acids. The junction had 3 bases not matched to a gene; V was cut back by 7 bases and J by 5 bases. Germline V gene sequence: CDR1 MNHEY, CDR2 SVGAGI.